A selection of T cell receptor beta chains follows, all from one sample in a study of post-analysis software for immune sequencing data. MiXCR, applied by TCRdb to the PCR reads, yields one record per CDR3 protein. The table lists around 200,000 distinct CDR3 sequences, approximately 28% of them singletons. Input material: blood. The source of these receptors is a girl aged 2-17 years with multiple sclerosis. The CDR3 runs from the conserved cysteine through the conserved F or W. A D gene is named only where the DNA matches it firmly. Size is stated for part of the rows, as once, few or many counts, or as a class when the clone is expanded.

>TRBJ2-5|few|.|TRBV11-2
CASSSGAWEQYF
TGTGCCAGCAGCTCGGGGGCGTGGGAGCAGTACTTC
>TRBJ2-3|many|.|TRBV24-1
CATSGYGETQYF
TGTGCCACCAGTGGATACGGGGAAACGCAGTATTTT
>TRBJ2-1|few|TRBD2|TRBV5-1
CASSQLVAGVPFF
TGCGCCAGCAGTCAGTTAGTAGCGGGAGTACCGTTCTTC
>TRBJ2-1|.|.|TRBV6-2/TRBV6-3
CASSPRAAHNEQFF
TGTGCCAGCAGTCCCCGGGCGGCCCACAATGAGCAGTTCTTC
>TRBJ1-1|few|TRBD1|TRBV10-3
CAISEGPGQGTEAFF
TGTGCCATCAGTGAAGGTCCGGGACAGGGTACTGAAGCTTTCTTT
>TRBJ2-3|many|.|TRBV5-1
CASSAGLADTQYF
TGCGCCAGCAGCGCCGGTCTAGCGGATACGCAGTATTTT
>TRBJ1-3|.|.|TRBV20-1
CSAPDRLSGNTIYF
TGCAGTGCCCCGGACAGACTCTCAGGAAACACCATATATTTT
>TRBJ1-5|many|.|TRBV20-1
CSAKGNSNQPQHF
TGCAGTGCTAAGGGGAACAGCAATCAGCCCCAGCATTTT
>TRBJ1-4|.|.|TRBV14
CASSQEGGGIREKLFF
TGTGCCAGCAGCCAAGAAGGCGGGGGGATCCGTGAAAAACTGTTTTTT
>TRBJ2-1|.|.|TRBV7-8
CASTIGSGGNNEQFF
TGTGCCAGCACCATAGGCTCTGGGGGAAACAATGAGCAGTTCTTC
>TRBJ2-2|few|.|TRBV7-3
CASSLSPGELFF
TGTGCCAGCAGCTTAAGCCCCGGGGAGCTGTTTTTT
>TRBJ2-7|few|.|TRBV28
CASSFTRPYEQYF
TGTGCCAGCAGTTTTACTAGACCCTACGAGCAGTACTTC
>TRBJ1-1|.|.|TRBV5-1
CASSTFTGLNTEALF
TGCGCCAGCAGCACGTTCACAGGGTTGAACACTGAAGCTTTGTTT
>TRBJ2-5|many|.|TRBV9
CASSAGETQYF
TGTGCCAGCAGCGCCGGGGAGACCCAGTACTTC
>TRBJ2-3|.|.|TRBV29-1
CSTYRLADTQYF
TGCAGCACTTATCGACTAGCAGATACGCAGTATTTT
>TRBJ1-2|.|.|TRBV14
CASSQDWPAAYGYTF
TGTGCCAGCAGCCAAGATTGGCCAGCCGCCTATGGCTACACCTTC
>TRBJ2-7|many|TRBD2|TRBV9
CASSTTSGSYEQYF
TGTGCCAGCAGCACGACTAGCGGGTCCTACGAGCAGTACTTC
>TRBJ1-5|many|.|TRBV27
CASSLSGSGNQPQHF
TGTGCCAGCAGTTTATCCGGGTCCGGCAATCAGCCCCAGCATTTT
>TRBJ2-3|.|TRBD2|TRBV6-6
CASRPSLAGGTDTQYF
TGTGCCAGCAGACCCTCACTAGCGGGGGGCACAGATACGCAGTATTTT
>TRBJ1-2|many|TRBD1|TRBV7-2
CASGTGADYGYTF
TGTGCCAGCGGAACAGGGGCTGACTATGGCTACACCTTC
>TRBJ2-2|.|.|TRBV12-3/TRBV12-4
CASRTQGPGELFF
TGTGCCAGCAGGACCCAGGGTCCCGGGGAGCTGTTTTTT
>TRBJ2-3|few|TRBD2|TRBV20-1
CSASDPTSGGRGTQYF
TGCAGTGCTAGTGATCCGACTAGCGGGGGCCGAGGTACGCAGTATTTT
>TRBJ2-3|few|TRBD2|TRBV20-1
CSARASGGDTQYF
TGCAGTGCTAGAGCTAGCGGGGGCGATACGCAGTATTTT
>TRBJ2-1|few|.|TRBV13
CASRQEPRNEQFF
TGTGCCAGCAGACAAGAACCTCGCAATGAGCAGTTCTTC
>TRBJ2-1|few|TRBD1|TRBV5-1
CASSEEVMAGGNNEQFF
TGCGCCAGCAGCGAGGAGGTTATGGCAGGGGGCAACAATGAGCAGTTCTTC
>TRBJ2-1|.|.|TRBV7-2
CASSLDTSGVEQFF
TGTGCCAGCAGCTTAGACACTTCGGGGGTAGAGCAGTTCTTC
>TRBJ2-5|many|TRBD1|TRBV10-3
CATKGQVLKETQYF
TGTGCCACTAAGGGACAGGTGCTAAAAGAGACCCAGTACTTC
>TRBJ1-1|.|.|TRBV10-2
CASSEPRTEAFF
TGCGCCAGCAGTGAGCCCAGAACTGAAGCTTTCTTT
>TRBJ2-1|.|TRBD1|TRBV28
CTSSRDREAYNEQFF
TGTACCAGCAGTCGGGACAGGGAGGCCTACAATGAGCAGTTCTTC
>TRBJ1-2|.|.|TRBV7-2
CASSPTPQGTTYGYTF
TGTGCCAGCAGCCCAACTCCTCAGGGGACAACCTATGGCTACACCTTC
>TRBJ2-1|many|TRBD2|TRBV10-3
CAISELGTSGNEQFF
TGTGCCATCAGTGAGTTGGGGACTAGCGGCAATGAGCAGTTCTTC
>TRBJ2-3|many|TRBD2|TRBV6-5
CASRGGGPSDTQYF
TGTGCCAGCAGGGGGGGAGGGCCGTCTGATACGCAGTATTTT
>TRBJ1-6|few|TRBD1|TRBV2
CASIWDRESPLHF
TGTGCCAGCATTTGGGACAGGGAATCACCCCTCCACTTT
>TRBJ2-1|few|TRBD2|TRBV6-5
CASSFKLAGAAGEQFF
TGTGCCAGCAGTTTCAAACTAGCGGGGGCAGCTGGGGAGCAGTTCTTC
>TRBJ2-4|.|.|TRBV20-1
CSAARGVRNIQYF
TGCAGTGCCGCGAGGGGCGTGAGGAACATTCAGTACTTC
>TRBJ1-6|few|.|TRBV4-1
CASSQVSEGSPLHF
TGCGCCAGCAGCCAAGTATCGGAAGGTTCACCCCTCCACTTT
>TRBJ2-7|.|.|TRBV12-3/TRBV12-4
CASSPGPLNYEQYF
TGTGCCAGCAGTCCGGGACCGTTAAACTACGAGCAGTACTTC
>TRBJ2-7|many|.|TRBV29-1
CSVAVFRDFGWYEQYF
TGCAGCGTTGCGGTATTTCGGGACTTCGGTTGGTACGAGCAGTACTTC
>TRBJ2-1|few|TRBD2|TRBV7-9
CTSSLGVGGEQFF
TGTACCAGCAGCTTAGGGGTCGGGGGGGAGCAGTTCTTC
>TRBJ2-7|.|TRBD2|TRBV5-1
CASSLTGGRYEQYF
TGCGCCAGCAGCTTAACGGGGGGGAGATACGAGCAGTACTTC
>TRBJ1-6|.|.|TRBV6-1
CASSESRFSPLHF
TGTGCCAGCAGTGAATCTCGGTTTTCACCCCTCCACTTT
>TRBJ1-1|many|.|TRBV7-9
CASTPGVVTEAFF
TGTGCCAGCACCCCGGGGGTTGTTACTGAAGCTTTCTTT
>TRBJ1-6|many|.|TRBV15
CATSREGSSPLHF
TGTGCCACCAGCAGAGAGGGAAGCTCGCCCCTCCACTTT
>TRBJ1-4|.|.|TRBV7-8
CASSPARGEKLFF
TGTGCCAGCAGCCCCGCCCGGGGAGAAAAACTGTTTTTT
>TRBJ2-1|.|.|TRBV20-1
CSNGLPGREQFF
TGCAGTAATGGACTCCCCGGTAGGGAGCAGTTCTTC
>TRBJ2-3|.|TRBD2|TRBV3-1
CASSPTLAGGGSRTDTQYF
TGTGCCAGCAGCCCTACTCTAGCGGGAGGTGGTAGCCGCACAGATACGCAGTATTTT